This record concerns one T cell receptor beta chain sequence. Its matching antigen is unknown. This sample is part of a study of CXCR3-negative and CXCR3-positive naive CD8 T cells. It was by 5' RACE with UMI labels that the TRB cDNA libraries were prepared. TCRdb re-called the 5' RACE reads and gives one entry per CDR3 protein, without DNA. The specimen's table records fewer than 80,000 distinct CDR3 sequences. Germline assignment: CDR1 SGHRS and CDR2 YFSETQ. The CDR3 extends over 14 amino acids. Triplicates of 300,000 cells were sorted from each CD8+ T cell subset. A CD45RO-CCR7+CD27+CD95- profile was what naive CD8+ T cells displayed. Study results and caveats: Comparably high diversity marked both naive subsets, whereas memory CD8+ cells had much lower diversity. Compared with CXCR3-negative naive cells, CXCR3-positive naive cells showed more hydrophobic TRB CDR3s.

The specimen sequenced was naive CXCR3- CD8+ T cells from blood. Documented subset: CD45RO-CCR7+CD27+CD95- naive CD8+ T cells lacking CXCR3 (TNR3-). This sequence joins TRBV5-1 and TRBJ2-7; TCRdb's D call, TRBD2, is unchecked because there is no DNA. This receptor was taken from a human donor in good health. Some clones in this sample may be carry-over from other donors' samples. The CDR3 is CASSWTSGLNEQYF. Together with reference TRBV5-1 and TRBJ2-7, the CDR3 gives the full variable domain: KAGVTQTPRYLIKTRGQQVTLSCSPISGHRSVSWYQQTPGQGLQFLFEYFSETQRNKGNFPGRFSGRQFSNSRSEMNVSTLELGDSALYLCASSWTSGLNEQYFGPGTRLTVT.